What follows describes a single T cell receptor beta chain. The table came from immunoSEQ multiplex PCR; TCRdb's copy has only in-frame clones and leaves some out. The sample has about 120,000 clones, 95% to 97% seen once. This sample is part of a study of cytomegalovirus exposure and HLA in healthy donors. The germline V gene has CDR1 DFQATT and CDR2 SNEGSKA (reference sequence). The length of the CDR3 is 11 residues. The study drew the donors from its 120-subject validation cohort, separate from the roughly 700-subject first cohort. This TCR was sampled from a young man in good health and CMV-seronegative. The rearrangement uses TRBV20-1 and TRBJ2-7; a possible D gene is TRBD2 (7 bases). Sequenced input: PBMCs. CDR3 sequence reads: CSHGRGDEQYF. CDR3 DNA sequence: TGCAGCCATGGGAGGGGGGACGAGCAGTACTTC.